Presented here are 30 T cell receptor beta chains from one specimen sequenced in a study of T cell changes during pregnancy in multiple sclerosis. Only in-frame clones appear in the TCRdb table, and some are missing; sequencing was by immunoSEQ multiplex PCR. There are over 25,000 clones in the sample; about 88% occur only once, and approximately 7.2% lies in the top ten. Specimen: CD8+ T cells from peripheral blood mononuclear cells, collected in the second trimester of pregnancy. These receptors were collected from a female donor with multiple sclerosis, enrolled in a pregnancy study.

V is TRBV28 and J is TRBJ2-2; D possibly corresponds to TRBD1 (5 bases). CDR1 is MDHEN, CDR2 SYDVKM, per germline. V lost 3 bases and J lost 4, with 15 bases in between. This CDR3 has 16 residues. The CDR3 sequence is CASSFPPQRGTGELFF. CDR3 coding DNA: TGTGCCAGCAGTTTTCCTCCCCAAAGGGGCACCGGGGAGCTGTTTTTT.

This clone has just one count. This CDR3 is CSATTDTQYF. The DNA of the CDR3 is TGCAGTGCTACTACAGATACGCAGTATTTT. The chain uses TRBV20-1 and TRBJ2-3; D is unclear. V dropped 4 bases and J dropped 3 bases, with 2 bases sitting between them. The CDR3 length is 10 residues. Germline values: CDR1 DFQATT, CDR2 SNEGSKA (reference sequence).

CDR3 DNA sequence: TGCGCCGACCGAAAACGCATAGACACGTCCACCGGGGAGCTGTTTTTT. As protein: CADRKRIDTSTGELFF. V is TRBV23-1 and J is TRBJ2-2; no reliable D call. TRBV23-1 is reported as an ORF; its role is uncertain. Trimming removed 11 bases from V and 4 bases from J, with 23 bases in between. CDR3 length: 16 amino acids.

The chain links TRBV5-1 to TRBJ2-7; D might be TRBD1 (5 bases). The CDR3 has 13 amino acids. CDR1 and CDR2 (germline): SGHRS, YFSETQ. Trimming took off 0 bases at V and 3 bases at J, with 7 bases between the two ends. CDR3 protein: CASSLAQGYEQYF. The CDR3 DNA sequence: TGCGCCAGCAGCTTGGCCCAGGGCTACGAGCAGTACTTC.

The chain joins TRBV2 to TRBJ1-6; perhaps TRBD1 as D (6 bases). The CDR3 is made up of 12 amino acids. V dropped 9 bases and J dropped 7 bases, with 10 bases sitting between them. Per germline, CDR1 SNHLY and CDR2 FYNNEI. DNA for the CDR3: TGTGCCAGTAGAGGGGGAAATTCACCCCTCCACTTT. This translates into CASRGGNSPLHF.

The V and J genes are TRBV21-1 and TRBJ2-5; the listed D gene, TRBD1, was not tested against the DNA. TRBV21-1 is a listed pseudogene. This CDR3 region has 15 residues. The CDR3 coding sequence is TGTGCCAGCAGCAGGTCTGGCAGGATTAAAGAGACCCAGTACTTC. As protein: CASSRSGRIKETQYF.

This rearrangement joins TRBV7-9 to TRBJ2-1; D might be TRBD1 (6 bases). In germline, CDR1 is SEHNR, CDR2 FQNEAQ (reference sequence). The V and J ends lost 4 bases and 15 bases respectively, with 13 bases between them. This CDR3 is 11 amino acids long. Written as DNA, the CDR3 is TGTGCCAGCAGCTCCGCAGGGGAAAGGTTCTTC. This gives the protein CASSSAGERFF.

The chain uses TRBV7-9 and TRBJ2-5, with 13 bases matching TRBD2. Germline V lookup: CDR1 SEHNR, CDR2 FQNEAQ (reference sequence). CDR3 length: 16 residues. Unmatched junction bases numbered 2, after V lost 0 bases and J lost 4 bases. CDR3 sequence reads: CASSLAGLAGSETQYF. DNA of the CDR3: TGTGCCAGCAGCTTAGCGGGACTAGCGGGGTCAGAGACCCAGTACTTC.

Judged by abundance, this clone is medium-sized (0.01 to 0.1%). The chain recombines TRBV7-2 with TRBJ2-7; the D gene is possibly TRBD1 (6 bases). Trimming pared 5 bases from V and 4 bases from J, leaving 12 bases between. Germline V gives CDR1 SGHTA, CDR2 FQGNSA. This CDR3 contains 13 residues. CDR3 DNA sequence: TGTGCCAGCAGCACGGGACATTGGTACGAGCAGTACTTC. Translated, it gives CASSTGHWYEQYF.

The chain employs TRBV19 and TRBJ1-2, with D unresolved. Germline values: CDR1 LNHDA, CDR2 SQIVND (reference sequence). The CDR3 contains 14 residues. Between the trimmed V and J ends, which lost 0 bases and 8 bases, there was a span of 13 bases. CDR3 protein: CASSIDLEGFGYTF. The CDR3 nucleotides are TGTGCCAGTAGTATAGATCTGGAGGGTTTCGGCTACACCTTC.

To note about this clone: Other DNA sequences in the sample encode the same CDR3. The chain is built from TRBV11-3 and TRBJ1-1, with TRBD1 matching over 8 bases. V was clipped by 4 bases and J by 5 bases; unmatched bases: 6. Germline assignment: CDR1 SGHNT and CDR2 YENEEA. This CDR3 is 14 amino acids long. Written as DNA, the CDR3 is TGTGCCAGCAGCTCGGACAGGGCCGGTACTGAAGCTTTCTTT. Its protein product is CASSSDRAGTEAFF.

The chain carries TRBV6-5 and TRBJ1-1, with a weak D call TRBD1 (5 bases). The CDR3 contains 13 residues. Germline CDR1 MNHEY, CDR2 SVGAGI. V was shortened by 7 bases and J by 1 base, with 10 bases between the two germline ends. CDR3: CASNPGGNTEAFF. In nucleotides, the CDR3 is TGTGCCAGCAATCCCGGGGGGAACACTGAAGCTTTCTTT.

CDR3 nucleotide sequence: TGTGCCAGCAGTTTTGGAGAGACCTCCTCCTACGAGCAGTACTTC. This encodes CASSFGETSSYEQYF. The gene calls are TRBV28 and TRBJ2-7; unclear D gene. The germline CDR1 and CDR2 sequences are MDHEN and SYDVKM. The length of the CDR3 is 15 residues. Trimming removed 3 bases at V and 0 bases at J, with 12 bases between. The full variable domain, with the rest looked up from reference TRBV28 and TRBJ2-7, is DVKVTQSSRYLVKRTGEKVFLECVQDMDHENMFWYRQDPGLGLRLIYFSYDVKMKEKGDIPEGYSVSREKKERFSLILESASTNQTSMYLCASSFGETSSYEQYFGPGTRLTVT.

The genes are TRBV4-3 and TRBJ2-5; 10 bases agree with TRBD2. The CDR3 has 17 amino acids. Germline V gives CDR1 LGHNA, CDR2 YSLEER. V lost 0 bases and J lost 4; bases outside the gene matches: 8. The DNA for the CDR3 is TGCGCCAGCAGCCAAGACCGGACTAGCGGCTTGGCAGAGACCCAGTACTTC. Encoded protein: CASSQDRTSGLAETQYF.

The chain employs TRBV6-5 and TRBJ2-7; D is undetermined. The CDR3 loop spans 14 amino acids. Germline assignment: CDR1 MNHEY and CDR2 SVGAGI. V lost 2 bases to trimming and J lost 0 bases, with 8 bases between them. The CDR3 sequence is CASSYRAPSYEQYF. The CDR3 nucleotides read TGTGCCAGCAGTTACAGAGCACCCTCCTACGAGCAGTACTTC.

This chain joins TRBV4-3 and TRBJ2-2; no clear D gene. Looked up from germline, CDR1 is LGHNA and CDR2 is YSLEER. Between the trimmed V and J ends, which lost 0 bases and 1 base, there was a span of 3 bases. CDR3 length: 14 residues. This CDR3 is CASSQDLNTGELFF. The DNA of the CDR3 is TGCGCCAGCAGCCAAGATCTGAACACCGGGGAGCTGTTTTTT.

This clone was seen once. The V call is TRBV19, the J call TRBJ1-1, with a possible D match to TRBD1 (5 bases). This CDR3 region has 17 residues. CDR1 is LNHDA, CDR2 SQIVND, per germline (reference sequence). V was shortened by 1 base and J by 1 base, with 16 bases between the two germline ends. The CDR3 DNA reads TGTGCCAGTAGTATAGCCCAAGGGACTTCCAGGAACACTGAAGCTTTCTTT. This codes for CASSIAQGTSRNTEAFF. Full variable domain (outside the CDR3, taken from reference TRBV19 and TRBJ1-1): DGGITQSPKYLFRKEGQNVTLSCEQNLNHDAMYWYRQDPGQGLRLIYYSQIVNDFQKGDIAEGYSVSREKKESFPLTVTSAQKNPTAFYLCASSIAQGTSRNTEAFFGQGTRLTVV.

CDR3 DNA sequence: TGTGCCAGCAGCTTAACATTGGAGGGAGTTCGGGAGCAGTACTTC. It translates to CASSLTLEGVREQYF. J is TRBJ2-7 and V is TRBV7-8, with D possibly matching TRBD2 (6 bases). The CDR3 sequence is 15 residues long. CDR1 is SGHVS, CDR2 FQNEAQ, per germline. V was shortened by 2 bases and J by 7 bases, with 18 bases between the two germline ends.

The CDR3 DNA sequence: TGTGCCAGCTGGTCAGGGAATTACACCGGGGAGCTGTTTTTT. This sequence encodes CASWSGNYTGELFF. This chain joins TRBV7-9 and TRBJ2-2; perhaps TRBD1 as D (5 bases). Deletions cut 8 bases from V and 3 bases from J, with 13 bases between. The CDR3 runs 14 residues. The V gene's germline CDR1 is SEHNR and CDR2 FQNEAQ (reference sequence). Full variable domain (missing parts from reference TRBV7-9 and TRBJ2-2): DTGVSQNPRHKITKRGQNVTFRCDPISEHNRLYWYRQTLGQGPEFLTYFQNEAQLEKSRLLSDRFSAERPKGSFSTLEIQRTEQGDSAMYLCASWSGNYTGELFFGEGSRLTVL.

The chain has TRBV5-1 and TRBJ2-5; TRBD2 matches at 8 bases. The CDR3 length is 18 residues. V was clipped by 0 bases and J by 5 bases; unmatched bases: 15. CDR1 and CDR2 (germline): SGHRS, YFSETQ. CDR3 residues: CASSLALAETTHGETQYF. CDR3 nucleotide sequence: TGCGCCAGCAGCTTGGCACTAGCGGAGACAACCCACGGGGAGACCCAGTACTTC.

The rearrangement joins TRBV6-4 to TRBJ2-2; 11 bases line up with TRBD2. The CDR3 is 16 amino acids. Germline V gives CDR1 MRHNA, CDR2 SNTAGT. The V segment lost 6 bases and the J segment 6 bases; nucleotides outside the gene matches: 9. CDR3 sequence reads: CASSQTGLAGAGELFF. As DNA, the CDR3 is TGTGCCAGCAGCCAAACCGGACTAGCGGGTGCCGGGGAGCTGTTTTTT.

The chain carries TRBV7-8 and TRBJ1-6; weak D call: TRBD1 (5 bases). Germline V gives CDR1 SGHVS, CDR2 FQNEAQ. This CDR3 region has 16 residues. Trimming took 2 bases from V and 0 from J, leaving 8 bases between them. The CDR3 nucleotides are TGTGCCAGCAGCTTACGGCAGGGCTCCTATAATTCACCCCTCCACTTT. It yields the protein CASSLRQGSYNSPLHF.

The sample holds a few counts of this clone. This chain uses TRBV7-3 with TRBJ2-1, with 14 bases matching TRBD2. This CDR3 is built from 16 residues. V shed 5 bases, J shed 8 bases, and the junction held 8 bases outside the gene matches. Per the germline V gene, CDR1 is SGHTA and CDR2 is FQGTGA. The CDR3 protein is CASSTWTSGGTDEQFF. CDR3 in DNA: TGTGCCAGCAGCACCTGGACTAGCGGGGGGACGGATGAGCAGTTCTTC.

CDR3 loop: CASSPGGLGANEQFF. The CDR3 DNA reads as TGTGCCAGCAGCCCCGGGGGACTTGGAGCAAATGAGCAGTTCTTC. The rearrangement joins TRBV11-2 to TRBJ2-1; maybe TRBD2 (6 bases). V lost 5 bases to trimming and J lost 7 bases, with 18 bases between them. The CDR3 is made up of 15 amino acids. The germline V gene encodes CDR1 SGHAT and CDR2 FQNNGV.

The chain uses TRBV27 and TRBJ1-5; D is perhaps TRBD1 (6 bases). This CDR3 has 15 amino acids. Germline-derived CDR1 and CDR2 are MNHEY and SMNVEV (reference sequence). Trimming cost V 3 bases and J 4 bases, with 13 bases left between them. The CDR3 DNA sequence: TGTGCCAGCAGTTTTTCTCCAGGGGCAAATCAGCCCCAGCATTTT. Its translation: CASSFSPGANQPQHF.

The V call is TRBV18, the J call TRBJ2-7, with 11 bases matching TRBD1. There are 15 residues in the CDR3. The V and J ends lost 3 bases and 3 bases, in that order; junction bases with no gene match: 4. Looked up from germline, CDR1 is KGHSH and CDR2 is LQKENI. The CDR3 is CASSPPGQGDYEQYF. CDR3 sequence (DNA): TGTGCCAGCTCACCCCCGGGACAGGGGGACTACGAGCAGTACTTC.

This rearrangement joins TRBV7-3 to TRBJ1-1; no definite D call. Between the trimmed V and J ends, which lost 3 bases and 4 bases, there was a span of 9 bases. This CDR3 has 13 amino acids. The germline V gene encodes CDR1 SGHTA and CDR2 FQGTGA. The DNA of the CDR3 is TGTGCCAGCAGCTTTGCGAGTAGCACTGAAGCTTTCTTT. Amino acid sequence: CASSFASSTEAFF.

The chain links TRBV27 to TRBJ1-2; D is uncertain. The germline V gene encodes CDR1 MNHEY and CDR2 SMNVEV (reference sequence). The CDR3 extends over 11 amino acids. V gave up 8 bases and J gave up 5 bases, with 9 bases separating them. In DNA, the CDR3 is TGTGCCAGCGGCCTTTCGTATGGCTACACCTTC. It specifies CASGLSYGYTF.

V gene TRBV19 combines with J gene TRBJ2-7, with TRBD1 matching over 7 bases. CDR3 size: 14 residues. CDR1 LNHDA and CDR2 SQIVND come from the germline V gene (reference sequence). The V segment lost 10 bases and the J segment 0 bases; nucleotides outside the gene matches: 9. CDR3 in DNA: TGTGCCACTAGAGACAGGGCAAGCTCCTACGAGCAGTACTTC. Its protein product is CATRDRASSYEQYF. Using reference TRBV19 and TRBJ2-7 for the parts outside the CDR3, the full variable domain is DGGITQSPKYLFRKEGQNVTLSCEQNLNHDAMYWYRQDPGQGLRLIYYSQIVNDFQKGDIAEGYSVSREKKESFPLTVTSAQKNPTAFYLCATRDRASSYEQYFGPGTRLTVT.

The V call is TRBV6-5, the J call TRBJ1-5; no clear D gene. Germline-derived CDR1 and CDR2 are MNHEY and SVGAGI. Between the trimmed V and J ends, which lost 2 bases and 3 bases, there was a span of 5 bases. The CDR3 has 13 residues. CDR3 in DNA: TGTGCCAGCAGTTACGAACTCAATCAGCCCCAGCATTTT. Translation: CASSYELNQPQHF.